This TCR beta chain was identified in a study of metastatic and nonmetastatic thyroid tumors. TCRdb ran MiXCR on the PCR reads. The sample carries about 13,000 clones, less than 30% recorded once. V was clipped by 6 bases and J by 0 bases; unmatched bases: 2. CDR3 length: 15 residues. Germline-derived CDR1 and CDR2 are MNHNS and SASEGT. In this sample, this clone is medium-sized. Each patient came to thyroid surgery without any prior treatment (of any kind). This chain connects TRBV6-1 to TRBJ2-5; 12 bases are shared with TRBD2. This clonotype originated in a female donor with papillary thyroid cancer or a benign thyroid nodule (not recorded which). Some clones in this sample may be carry-over from other donors' samples. The sequenced sample consisted of blood. CDR3 DNA: TGTGCCAGCAGCAGACTAGCGGGAGACCAAGAGACCCAGTACTTC. Protein: CASSRLAGDQETQYF.